The 2 T cell receptor beta chains below all came from one sample that was sequenced in a study of a mutant IDH1 vaccine in newly diagnosed glioma. These receptors' antigens are unknown. Indicated time point: week 5, during vaccination. Every vaccine dose comprised 300 ug of mutant IDH1 20-mer peptide plus topical imiquimod. Using immunoSEQ multiplex PCR, the repertoire was profiled, and TCRdb retains in-frame clones only, with some absent. There are 70,000 to 100,000 clones in the sample; 91% occur only once, and roughly 0.56% lies in the top ten. Specimen: PBMCs, collected from a glioma patient whose treatment included an IDH1 peptide vaccine. These TCRs come from a woman aged 45-65 years with glioma.

The chain couples TRBV9 to TRBJ2-7, with 11 bases identical to TRBD2. This CDR3 has 16 amino acids. Germline V gene sequence: CDR1 SGDLS, CDR2 YYNGEE. The V and J ends lost 0 bases and 3 bases, in that order; junction bases with no gene match: 5. This CDR3 reads CASSVAGTSGLYEQYF. The DNA for the CDR3 is TGTGCCAGCAGCGTAGCCGGGACTAGCGGACTCTACGAGCAGTACTTC.

The chain combines TRBV28 with TRBJ1-1; D not resolved. Germline V gives CDR1 MDHEN, CDR2 SYDVKM. This CDR3 has 13 amino acids. V lost 2 bases and J 3 bases, leaving 7 bases between the germline ends. Written as DNA, the CDR3 is TGTGCCAGCAGTTTAGACTCGTACACTGAAGCTTTCTTT. Residues: CASSLDSYTEAFF.